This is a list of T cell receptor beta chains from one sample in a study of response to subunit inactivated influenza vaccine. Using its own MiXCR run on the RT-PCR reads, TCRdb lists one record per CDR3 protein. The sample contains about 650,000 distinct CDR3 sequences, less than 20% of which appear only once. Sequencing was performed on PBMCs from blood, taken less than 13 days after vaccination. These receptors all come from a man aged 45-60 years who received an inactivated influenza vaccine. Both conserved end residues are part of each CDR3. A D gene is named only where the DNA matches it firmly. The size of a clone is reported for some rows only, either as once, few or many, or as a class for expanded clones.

cdr3_nt: TGTGCCAGCACACACGTAGCGGGGCCATACGAGCAGTACTTC
cdr3_aa: CASTHVAGPYEQYF
d_call: TRBD2
clone_size: few
v_call: TRBV9
j_call: TRBJ2-7

cdr3_nt: TGTGCCAGCACCTTTCGATCGGCACACTACGAGCAGTACTTC
cdr3_aa: CASTFRSAHYEQYF
d_call: .
clone_size: .
v_call: TRBV6-2/TRBV6-3
j_call: TRBJ2-7

cdr3_nt: TGTGCCAGCAGCTTAGATATATGGGATGAGCAGTTCTTC
cdr3_aa: CASSLDIWDEQFF
d_call: .
clone_size: few
v_call: TRBV11-3
j_call: TRBJ2-1

cdr3_nt: TGTGCCAGCAGCCAAGCGAGGGGGGGCCGTGGCTACACCTTC
cdr3_aa: CASSQARGGRGYTF
d_call: .
clone_size: few
v_call: TRBV3-1
j_call: TRBJ1-2

cdr3_nt: TGTGCCAGCAGCTTATGGTATAGCGGGGGGTTCAACAATGAGCAGTTCTTC
cdr3_aa: CASSLWYSGGFNNEQFF
d_call: TRBD2
clone_size: .
v_call: TRBV7-2
j_call: TRBJ2-1

cdr3_nt: TGCGCCAGCAGCTTGGGGTTCGGGGGACACGAGCAGTACTTC
cdr3_aa: CASSLGFGGHEQYF
d_call: .
clone_size: few
v_call: TRBV5-1
j_call: TRBJ2-7

cdr3_nt: TGTGCCAGCAGCTTAGGAGGAATTAATACGCAGTATTTT
cdr3_aa: CASSLGGINTQYF
d_call: .
clone_size: few
v_call: TRBV7-2
j_call: TRBJ2-3

cdr3_nt: TGTGCCAGCAGTAGGGACAGTAACTATGGCTACACCTTC
cdr3_aa: CASSRDSNYGYTF
d_call: TRBD1
clone_size: many
v_call: TRBV12-3/TRBV12-4
j_call: TRBJ1-2

cdr3_nt: TGTGCCAGCAGCGATGACAGGAACACTGAAGCTTTCTTT
cdr3_aa: CASSDDRNTEAFF
d_call: .
clone_size: few
v_call: TRBV5-6
j_call: TRBJ1-1

cdr3_nt: TGTGCCAGCAGTGAAAGGAAGATGGGCAATCAGCCCCAGCATTTT
cdr3_aa: CASSERKMGNQPQHF
d_call: .
clone_size: .
v_call: TRBV6-1
j_call: TRBJ1-5

cdr3_nt: TGCAGTGCTGGGGGACTAGCGTTAAGCTCCTACGAGCAGTACTTC
cdr3_aa: CSAGGLALSSYEQYF
d_call: TRBD2
clone_size: few
v_call: TRBV20-1
j_call: TRBJ2-7

cdr3_nt: TGTGCCAGCAGTCCGATACAGGGGAGGGAGACCCAGTACTTC
cdr3_aa: CASSPIQGRETQYF
d_call: .
clone_size: few
v_call: TRBV28
j_call: TRBJ2-5

cdr3_nt: TGTGCCAGCAGTTTAGGCGGAGGACTGAGATCACCCCTCCACTTT
cdr3_aa: CASSLGGGLRSPLHF
d_call: .
clone_size: many
v_call: TRBV12-3/TRBV12-4
j_call: TRBJ1-6

cdr3_nt: TGTGCCAGCAGAGCTCGCGGGGGCGAGCAGTACTTC
cdr3_aa: CASRARGGEQYF
d_call: TRBD2
clone_size: .
v_call: TRBV28
j_call: TRBJ2-7

cdr3_nt: TGCGCCAGCAGCTTGGCCCCCCAGGGATCGTATGGCTACACCTTC
cdr3_aa: CASSLAPQGSYGYTF
d_call: .
clone_size: .
v_call: TRBV5-1
j_call: TRBJ1-2

cdr3_nt: TGTGCCAGCAGCCTCGGGGGGGCCAATCAGCCCCAGCATTTT
cdr3_aa: CASSLGGANQPQHF
d_call: .
clone_size: many
v_call: TRBV11-2
j_call: TRBJ1-5

cdr3_nt: TGCAGTGCCACCCCCCCCGGGGGGCCTCAGGAATACTTC
cdr3_aa: CSATPPGGPQEYF
d_call: .
clone_size: few
v_call: TRBV20-1
j_call: TRBJ2-5

cdr3_nt: TGTGCCAGCACCTGGACAGGGGGCTTTTGGGCCAACGTCCTGACTTTC
cdr3_aa: CASTWTGGFWANVLTF
d_call: TRBD1
clone_size: .
v_call: TRBV12-3/TRBV12-4
j_call: TRBJ2-6

cdr3_nt: TGTGCCACCAGCAGAACACCGGGACAGGGCACAGATACGCAGTATTTT
cdr3_aa: CATSRTPGQGTDTQYF
d_call: TRBD1
clone_size: .
v_call: TRBV15
j_call: TRBJ2-3

cdr3_nt: TGTGCCATCAGACCGGGACTAGCGGGAAGGACAGATACGCAGTATTTT
cdr3_aa: CAIRPGLAGRTDTQYF
d_call: TRBD2
clone_size: .
v_call: TRBV10-3
j_call: TRBJ2-3

cdr3_nt: TGTGCCAGCAGCCAAGATCGGTCATACACTGGGGAGCTGTTTTTT
cdr3_aa: CASSQDRSYTGELFF
d_call: .
clone_size: .
v_call: TRBV4-2
j_call: TRBJ2-2

cdr3_nt: TGTGCCAGCAGTTACTGGGACAAGGACCACAATGAGCAGTTCTTC
cdr3_aa: CASSYWDKDHNEQFF
d_call: .
clone_size: few
v_call: TRBV6-5
j_call: TRBJ2-1

cdr3_nt: TGTGCCAGCAGGCCAGGGGCCGCCAACACCGGGGAGCTGTTTTTT
cdr3_aa: CASRPGAANTGELFF
d_call: .
clone_size: few
v_call: TRBV28
j_call: TRBJ2-2

cdr3_nt: TGCGCCAGCAGCCAAGAGGTTAGCGGGAGTTACGAGCAGTACTTC
cdr3_aa: CASSQEVSGSYEQYF
d_call: TRBD2
clone_size: many
v_call: TRBV4-3
j_call: TRBJ2-7

cdr3_nt: TGTGCCAGCAGCCATCTTTCGTGGCGGGAGGTGGAAGTAACAGATACGCAGTATTTT
cdr3_aa: CASSHLSWREVEVTDTQYF
d_call: TRBD2
clone_size: .
v_call: TRBV6-1
j_call: TRBJ2-3

cdr3_nt: TGTGCCAGCAGCTTAATACAGTTCCAAGAGACCCAGTACTTC
cdr3_aa: CASSLIQFQETQYF
d_call: .
clone_size: .
v_call: TRBV7-9
j_call: TRBJ2-5

cdr3_nt: TGTGCCACCAGCAGAGCAGGGGCCACCCAGCCCCAGCATTTT
cdr3_aa: CATSRAGATQPQHF
d_call: .
clone_size: many
v_call: TRBV15
j_call: TRBJ1-5